The sequence of this TCR beta chain was determined in a study of cytomegalovirus exposure and HLA in healthy donors. Study at large: Out of about 179 million T cells, an earlier analysis found about 120 million unique TCR beta sequences in total. Study-wide findings and caveats: In vitro assays verified that three CMV-associated chains recognized CMV antigens specifically. V- and J-gene trimming in TCR beta was tied to a missense DCLRE1C variant by an analysis performed later. Previous analysis showed most TCR beta V segments were productive about 90% or about 30% of the time.

Notes on this clone: What it binds is not known.

The CDR3 extends over 14 amino acids. V was pared by 6 bases and J by 6 bases, with 15 bases between. The germline V gene encodes CDR1 MGHDK and CDR2 SYGVNS. PCR used 60 Vbeta primers and 13 Jbeta primers. Using immunoSEQ multiplex PCR, the repertoire was profiled, and TCRdb retains in-frame clones only, with some absent. The table records 90,000 to 150,000 clones, over 60% of them present only once. The source of this sequence is a woman aged 25 to 39 in good health and CMV-seropositive. Sequencing was carried out using PBMCs. The chain recombines TRBV25-1 with TRBJ2-1; possibly TRBD2 for D (5 bases). CDR3 DNA: TGTGCCAGCAGCCACGGGGTGGCCGTCAATGAGCAGTTCTTC. Its translation: CASSHGVAVNEQFF.